The 24 T cell receptor beta chains given below trace back to one sample, sequenced in a study of T cells in Graves' hyperthyroidism and ophthalmopathy. RNA transcripts yielded amplified TCR beta CDR3 regions. Carried out on the TCR CDR3, a first-round RT-PCR used the HTBI primer set. TCRdb analysed the multiplex PCR reads with MiXCR anew, one entry per CDR3 protein. Of about 840,000 distinct CDR3 sequences in the sample, 38% were seen once. The sequenced material came from blood. The receptors come from a man in his late teens or twenties with Graves' hyperthyroidism.

This clonotype was detected only a few times. V gene TRBV9 combines with J gene TRBJ1-1; 9 bases are a match to TRBD1. Germline lookup yields CDR1 SGDLS and CDR2 YYNGEE. This CDR3 is built from 17 residues. J was trimmed by 1 base and V by 4 bases; bases with no gene match: 11. The CDR3 DNA is TGTGCCAGCAGCTCCATTCTCCTGGGACAGGGGAACACTGAAGCTTTCTTT. This sequence encodes CASSSILLGQGNTEAFF.

This clonotype showed up many times. V and J are TRBV6-5 and TRBJ1-5; D uncertain. Trimming pared 5 bases from V and 6 bases from J, leaving 11 bases between. Germline values: CDR1 MNHEY, CDR2 SVGAGI. The CDR3 runs 13 residues. As DNA, the CDR3 is TGTGCCAGCAGTATCGTGAGCGCTCAGCCCCAGCATTTT. As protein: CASSIVSAQPQHF.

The gene calls are TRBV28 and TRBJ1-1; TRBD1 aligns across 8 bases. This CDR3 spans 16 amino acids. Germline CDR1 reads MDHEN; CDR2 reads SYDVKM. The V and J ends lost 2 bases and 10 bases, in that order; junction bases with no gene match: 15. CDR3 coding DNA: TGTGCCAGCAGTTTAGCAAATCCCGGACAGGGTGGAGGAGCTTTCTTT. It yields the protein CASSLANPGQGGGAFF.

This clonotype was seen a few times. The junction does not match germline at one end; this may be a read error. The rearrangement joins TRBV12-3 or TRBV12-4 to TRBJ1-2, with D hard to call. This CDR3 has 15 residues. The CDR3 DNA reads TGTGCCAGCAGTTTATATAGGACGGCTAATTATGGCTACACCTTC. It specifies CASSLYRTANYGYTF.

This clonotype was seen at least ten times. The J gene is TRBJ1-2, the V gene TRBV10-3, with D tentatively TRBD1 (5 bases). Germline CDR1 is ENHRY and CDR2 is SYGVKD. The CDR3 covers 14 residues. V dropped 0 bases and J dropped 3 bases, with 8 bases sitting between them. In nucleotides, the CDR3 is TGTGCCATCAGTGAGTCCATCAGGGACTATGGCTACACCTTC. Its protein product is CAISESIRDYGYTF.

The table lists this clonotype with many counts. The chain recombines TRBV15 with TRBJ2-7, with 9 bases fitting TRBD1. V was pared by 0 bases and J by 2 bases, with 8 bases of the junction left unmatched. The CDR3 has 17 amino acids. Germline V gives CDR1 LNHNV, CDR2 YYDKDF (reference sequence). The CDR3 bases are TGTGCCACCAGCAGAGATACCGCCGGGACAGGGACCTACGAGCAGTACTTC. This gives the protein CATSRDTAGTGTYEQYF. Full variable domain (remainder filled in from reference TRBV15 and TRBJ2-7): DAMVIQNPRYQVTQFGKPVTLSCSQTLNHNVMYWYQQKSSQAPKLLFHYYDKDFNNEADTPDNFQSRRPNTSFCFLDIRSPGLGDTAMYLCATSRDTAGTGTYEQYFGPGTRLTVT.

This clonotype was detected ten times or more. The J gene is TRBJ1-2, the V gene TRBV29-1, with D possibly being TRBD1 (5 bases). Germline V lookup: CDR1 SQVTM, CDR2 ANQGSEA. The CDR3 consists of 12 residues. Trimming removed 3 bases at V and 2 bases at J, with 7 bases between. CDR3 sequence reads: CSVEGPNYGYTF. The CDR3 region has the DNA TGCAGCGTTGAGGGGCCCAACTATGGCTACACCTTC.

This clonotype was counted a single time. The CDR3 loop reads CASSGDGGVPREQYF. For the CDR3, the DNA is TGTGCCAGCAGTGGGGACGGCGGGGTCCCTCGCGAGCAGTACTTC. This chain uses TRBV12-3 or TRBV12-4 with TRBJ2-5; a weak D match, TRBD2 (6 bases). The DNA end is more similar to TRBJ2-7, so the J call may be wrong. The CDR3 spans 15 residues.

Concerning this clonotype: A much larger clone sits a single nucleotide away, making a read error possible. The CDR3 protein is CASSGRAYGDRPYEQYV. The CDR3 region has the DNA TGTGCCAGCAGTGGCAGAGCTTATGGGGACCGCCCCTACGAGCAGTACGTC. The chain carries TRBV6-5 and TRBJ2-7, with D perhaps assigned TRBD1 or TRBD2 (5 bases each). The germline CDR1 and CDR2 sequences are MNHEY and SVGAGI. There are 17 residues in the CDR3. The V end was cut by 5 bases, the J end by 2 bases, with 22 bases between.

This clonotype was picked up many times. This chain uses TRBV12-3 or TRBV12-4 with TRBJ1-5; D is unclear. V dropped 5 bases and J dropped 0 bases, with 14 bases sitting between them. The CDR3 covers 16 residues. The CDR3 sequence: CASSPSQSYSNQPQHF. The CDR3 DNA follows: TGTGCCAGCAGTCCCTCACAGAGTTATAGCAATCAGCCCCAGCATTTT.

The V gene is TRBV19, the J gene TRBJ2-5, with 11 positions matching TRBD2. With 8 bases clipped from V and 3 bases from J, the junction kept 8 bases outside the gene matches. Germline CDR1 is LNHDA and CDR2 is SQIVND (reference sequence). The CDR3 sequence is 15 residues long. This CDR3 reads CASGVTTSGKETQYF. In DNA form, the CDR3 reads TGTGCCAGTGGTGTAACGACTAGCGGGAAAGAGACCCAGTACTTC.

This chain uses TRBV7-2 with TRBJ2-7; possible D gene TRBD1, 5 bases. Germline CDR1 reads SGHTA; CDR2 reads FQGNSA. CDR3 size: 13 residues. V was pared by 6 bases and J by 0 bases, with 9 bases between. For the CDR3, the DNA is TGTGCCAGCAGGTCGGACAACTCCTACGAGCAGTACTTC. Encoded protein: CASRSDNSYEQYF.

As for this clonotype: One base away lies a much larger clone, so this may be a sequencing read error. The chain carries TRBV2 and TRBJ1-2; 7 bases align to TRBD1. The CDR3 extends over 13 amino acids. V was clipped by 3 bases and J by 4 bases; unmatched bases: 2. The germline V gene encodes CDR1 SNHLY and CDR2 FYNNEI. CDR3 sequence: CASSDRGAYGYTF. CDR3 bases: TGTGCCAGCAGTGACAGGGGGGCCTATGGCTACACCTTC. Variable domain in full (rest from reference TRBV2 and TRBJ1-2): EPEVTQTPSHQVTQMGQEVILRCVPISNHLYFYWYRQILGQKVEFLVSFYNNEISEKSEIFDDQFSVERPDGSNFTLKIRSTKLEDSAMYFCASSDRGAYGYTFGSGTRLTVV.

This clonotype was detected ten times or more. The chain combines TRBV24-1 with TRBJ2-6; the D gene is possibly TRBD2 (6 bases). The CDR3 has 15 amino acids. CDR1 and CDR2 from the germline V gene are KGHDR and SFDVKD. V was trimmed by 4 bases and J by 4 bases, leaving 10 bases between them. The CDR3 nucleotides read TGTGCCACCAGTGAGTCAGGGAGGGGGGCCAACGTCCTGACTTTC. Encoded protein: CATSESGRGANVLTF.

This clonotype was counted many times. The V and J genes are TRBV4-1 and TRBJ1-5, with D hard to call. V was cut by 0 bases and J by 15 bases, with 15 bases left in between. The germline V gene has CDR1 MGHRA and CDR2 YSYEKL. The CDR3 has 13 residues. The chain's CDR3 is CASSQDPDGPPHF. In DNA form, the CDR3 reads TGCGCCAGCAGCCAAGATCCCGACGGACCGCCGCATTTT.

Only a few counts were recorded for this clonotype. This chain links TRBV6-5 with TRBJ1-4, with a weak D call TRBD1 (6 bases). CDR1 and CDR2 (germline): MNHEY, SVGAGI. The CDR3 runs to 18 residues. Trimming pared 5 bases from V and 2 bases from J, leaving 21 bases between. The CDR3 is CASSLPGGFPWTNEKLFF. The CDR3 nucleotides are TGTGCCAGCAGTCTCCCCGGGGGCTTTCCGTGGACTAATGAAAAACTGTTTTTT.

This clonotype was counted a few times. The chain links TRBV6-9 to TRBJ1-2; 7 nucleotides match TRBD1. V lost 4 bases to trimming and J lost 0 bases; unmatched junction nucleotides: 5. CDR3 size: 15 residues. Germline CDR1 is MNHGY and CDR2 is SVAAGI. The CDR3 DNA is TGTGCCAGCAGTTTAAAGGGGGCACCTAACTATGGCTACACCTTC. It is translated as CASSLKGAPNYGYTF.

This clonotype was counted a few times. The V call is TRBV11-2, the J call TRBJ2-7, with 11 bases identical to TRBD2. Germline V gene lookup returns CDR1 SGHAT and CDR2 FQNNGV. The CDR3 sequence is 14 residues long. The trim removed 3 bases at V and 5 bases at J, leaving 3 bases unmatched. The CDR3 loop is CASSLTSGTHEQYF. The CDR3 bases are TGTGCCAGCAGCTTGACTAGCGGGACCCACGAGCAGTACTTC.

As to this clonotype: This is likely a read error, given that the CDR3 carries no conserved phenylalanine or tryptophan at its end. The DNA is left out, because the CDR3 cannot be placed on it with certainty; the CDR3 is given as TCRdb lists it. V gene TRBV15 combines with J gene TRBJ2-7; the D call in the table, TRBD1, was not verified against the DNA. With termini counted, the CDR3 has 10 amino acids. Germline V lookup: CDR1 LNHNV, CDR2 YYDKDF (reference sequence). The CDR3 protein is CATRQEGQGI.

The V and J genes are TRBV7-6 and TRBJ1-6, with TRBD1 matching over 8 bases. CDR3 length: 18 residues. V lost 1 base and J lost 7; bases outside the gene matches: 12. Germline values: CDR1 SGHVS, CDR2 FNYEAQ. The chain's CDR3 is CASSLESGGRGQNSPLHF. The CDR3 DNA reads as TGTGCCAGCAGCTTAGAGAGTGGAGGCAGGGGGCAAAATTCACCCCTCCACTTT. The variable domain in full, with the rest retrieved from reference TRBV7-6 and TRBJ1-6, is GAGVSQSPRYKVTKRGQDVALRCDPISGHVSLYWYRQALGQGPEFLTYFNYEAQQDKSGLPNDRFSAERPEGSISTLTIQRTEQRDSAMYRCASSLESGGRGQNSPLHFGNGTRLTVT.

CDR3 protein: CASSQDVVYRGQETQYF. The CDR3 DNA follows: TGTGCCAGCAGCCAAGATGTGGTTTACAGGGGCCAAGAGACCCAGTACTTC. The chain has TRBV4-2 and TRBJ2-5; 7 bases are a match to TRBD1. The CDR3 spans 17 residues. CDR1 LGHNA and CDR2 YNFKEQ come from the germline V gene. V lost 0 bases to trimming and J lost 1 base; unmatched junction nucleotides: 8.

Points on this clonotype: It may be a read error: a sequence one base away is much more abundant. This chain links TRBV12-3 or TRBV12-4 with TRBJ2-2; the D gene is possibly TRBD1 (5 bases). CDR3 size: 16 residues. The germline V and J ends were trimmed by 4 bases and 4 bases, with 16 bases remaining between them. CDR3 nucleotides: TGTGCCAGCAGTTCCTCGACTTTAAGGGGCACCGGGGAGCTGTTTTTT. Protein sequence: CASSSSTLRGTGELFF.

This clonotype was found many times. This chain joins TRBV2 and TRBJ1-6, with D hard to call. The CDR3 runs to 14 residues. From germline, CDR1 is SNHLY and CDR2 FYNNEI. Between the trimmed V and J ends, which lost 5 bases and 5 bases, there was a span of 10 bases. The chain's CDR3 is CASSRQRDNSPLHF. The CDR3 DNA reads TGTGCCAGCAGTCGACAACGGGATAATTCACCCCTCCACTTT.

J is TRBJ1-1 and V is TRBV4-1; 8 bases are a match to TRBD1. This CDR3 has 14 residues. The germline V gene encodes CDR1 MGHRA and CDR2 YSYEKL. With V trimmed by 2 bases and J by 6 bases, 5 bases remained unmatched. Here the CDR3 DNA reads TGCGCCAGCAGCCAAAAAGGGACAGGCCCTGAAGCTTTCTTT. This sequence encodes CASSQKGTGPEAFF.